Detailed here is one TCR beta chain. Its antigen is not identified. With the read ending 3 residues before the CDR3 end, the germline J gene is used to fill in that end. CDR3 length: 15 amino acids. Germline CDR1 and CDR2: SNHLY and FYNNEI. V shed 7 bases and J 8 bases; nucleotides not matched to a gene: 11. This sample was taken from a study of T cells in women clearing cervical HPV infection. Study as a whole: Blood came at first lesion visit for cases, post-clearance for controls. Findings and caveats of the study: Effector/memory and HPV-specific T cells were not isolated, and association timing is unknown. Richness differences could reflect unmeasured T-cell content per sample.

The method was immunoSEQ multiplex PCR; TCRdb's version includes in-frame clones alone and lacks a portion of them. The sample totals around 28,000 clones. The sequenced material came from blood buffy coat. The V and J genes are TRBV2 and TRBJ2-1; 10 nucleotides match TRBD2. The source is a woman aged 18 to 75 with a cervical HPV16 infection that either progressed to CIN3+ or cleared (not recorded which). This CDR3 reads CASTKGSSGRDEQFF. Incomplete CDR3 DNA: TGTGCCAGCACAAAAGGCTCTAGCGGGAGAGATGAG.